The sequence of this TCR beta chain was determined in a study of cytomegalovirus exposure and HLA in healthy donors. Study-wide points: A later analysis linked a missense variant in DCLRE1C to the trimming of TCR beta V and J genes.

With respect to this clone: Its antigen is not known.

The CDR3 loop spans 14 amino acids. With 4 bases clipped from V and 9 bases from J, the junction kept 10 bases outside the gene matches. From germline, CDR1 is ENHRY and CDR2 SYGVKD. Primers for the PCR totalled 60 Vbeta and 13 Jbeta. The assay was immunoSEQ multiplex PCR, and TCRdb's table has in-frame clones only and misses some. The sample has about 140,000 clones, over 70% seen once. Sequencing input: PBMCs. This receptor was identified in a woman aged 40 to 50 in good health and CMV-seronegative. The chain has TRBV10-3 and TRBJ2-7; TRBD1 agrees at 9 bases. CDR3 residues: CAISAETGGGGQYF. CDR3 DNA sequence: TGTGCCATCAGTGCTGAGACAGGGGGAGGGGGGCAGTACTTC.